The 29 T cell receptor beta chains below were found in one sample sequenced in a study of shared clonotypes between healthy human individuals. The data were produced by immunoSEQ multiplex PCR, yet TCRdb's version contains in-frame clones alone and is incomplete. Of over a million clones in the sample, 95% to 99% are singletons; the top ten hold roughly 0.42%. Material for sequencing was naive CD4+ T cells sorted from blood. The subset here: CD45RA+ positively selected. All receptors derive from a man aged 25-45 years in good health.

In its sample, this clone was seen once. The chain is built from TRBV6-5 and TRBJ2-1; 8 nucleotides line up with TRBD1. The V segment lost 6 bases and the J segment 14 bases; nucleotides outside the gene matches: 15. The germline V gene encodes CDR1 MNHEY and CDR2 SVGAGI. The CDR3 totals 14 residues. The CDR3 sequence: CASSADRVSTGKFF. The CDR3 DNA is TGTGCCAGCAGCGCGGACAGGGTTTCTACTGGGAAGTTCTTC.

The chain has TRBV18 and TRBJ2-3; 14 bases are a match to TRBD2. From germline, CDR1 is KGHSH and CDR2 LQKENI. V trimming: 5 bases; J trimming: 1 base; junction bases outside the gene matches: 8. This CDR3 is 18 amino acids long. The CDR3 is CASSNRLAGGPGTDTQYF. CDR3 sequence (DNA): TGTGCCAGCTCAAATCGACTAGCGGGAGGGCCTGGCACAGATACGCAGTATTTT.

The chain uses TRBV7-6 and TRBJ1-1; tentatively, D is TRBD1 (5 bases). Trimming pared 2 bases from V and 1 base from J, leaving 11 bases between. The CDR3 runs 15 residues. Looked up from germline, CDR1 is SGHVS and CDR2 is FNYEAQ. The DNA for the CDR3 is TGTGCCAGCAGCTTATATGTCGGGGGGAACACTGAAGCTTTCTTT. This codes for CASSLYVGGNTEAFF.

The chain employs TRBV5-1 and TRBJ2-3; 7 positions agree with TRBD2. Germline CDR1 is SGHRS and CDR2 is YFSETQ. Trimming at V came to 4 bases and at J to 4 bases, leaving 12 bases not matched to a gene. The CDR3 extends over 16 amino acids. The CDR3 coding sequence is TGCGCCAGCAGCAAAGACCCGGTGGGAGGGGCAGATACGCAGTATTTT. Its protein is CASSKDPVGGADTQYF. The full variable domain, its missing parts supplied by reference TRBV5-1 and TRBJ2-3, is KAGVTQTPRYLIKTRGQQVTLSCSPISGHRSVSWYQQTPGQGLQFLFEYFSETQRNKGNFPGRFSGRQFSNSRSEMNVSTLELGDSALYLCASSKDPVGGADTQYFGPGTRLTVL.

CDR3 sequence reads: CASSSLVQIAGGSAGELFF. CDR3 in DNA: TGTGCCAGCAGCTCATTAGTCCAAATAGCGGGAGGCTCTGCCGGGGAGCTGTTTTTT. This rearrangement joins TRBV7-6 to TRBJ2-2, with 10 bases matching TRBD2. Looked up from germline, CDR1 is SGHVS and CDR2 is FNYEAQ. This CDR3 contains 19 residues. The V and J ends lost 4 bases and 6 bases, in that order; junction bases with no gene match: 17.

The V and J genes are TRBV7-3 and TRBJ2-1; tentatively, D is TRBD1 (5 bases). Germline V lookup: CDR1 SGHTA, CDR2 FQGTGA. This CDR3 has 15 amino acids. V lost 2 bases to trimming and J lost 4 bases, with 12 bases between them. The CDR3 coding sequence is TGTGCCAGCAGCTTAGGACACCCGGAGTACAATGAGCAGTTCTTC. This sequence encodes CASSLGHPEYNEQFF.

The sample holds one count of this clone. The chain carries TRBV2 and TRBJ2-7, with 7 nucleotides matching TRBD2. The CDR3 runs 17 residues. V lost 5 bases to trimming and J lost 0 bases; unmatched junction nucleotides: 13. Germline CDR1 and CDR2: SNHLY and FYNNEI. The CDR3 DNA reads TGTGCCAGCAGTTTTTTGGTAGAGCGGGACCGCTCCTACGAGCAGTACTTC. Encoded protein: CASSFLVERDRSYEQYF.

This sequence joins TRBV29-1 and TRBJ2-3; the D gene is possibly TRBD1 (5 bases). The length of the CDR3 is 15 residues. Trimming left V 5 bases short and J 2 bases short, with 17 bases between. CDR1 is SQVTM, CDR2 ANQGSEA, per germline. The CDR3 bases are TGCAGCGTTCAACGGCCCTCAGGGAACACAGATACGCAGTATTTT. Protein sequence: CSVQRPSGNTDTQYF.

This chain joins TRBV6-6 and TRBJ2-7; D is uncertain. The CDR3 is made up of 14 amino acids. The V and J ends lost 6 bases and 3 bases respectively, with 15 bases between them. CDR1 is MNHNY and CDR2 is SVGAGI in the germline V gene (reference sequence). The CDR3 DNA is TGTGCCAGCAGACAAATGGCTCGACTCTACGAGCAGTACTTC. Its translation: CASRQMARLYEQYF.

The V call is TRBV29-1, the J call TRBJ2-7, with 9 bases lining up with TRBD1. Losses at the gene ends were 4 bases for V and 4 bases for J; bases not matched to a gene: 11. The CDR3 totals 15 residues. Germline loops: CDR1 SQVTM, CDR2 ANQGSEA. The CDR3 spells CSVAFYDRGRYEQYF. For the CDR3, the DNA is TGCAGCGTTGCATTTTACGACAGGGGGAGGTACGAGCAGTACTTC.

V is TRBV7-6 and J is TRBJ1-2; a possible D gene is TRBD1 (5 bases). Germline assignment: CDR1 SGHVS and CDR2 FNYEAQ. With 2 bases removed from V and 8 bases from J, the gap between germline ends came to 12 bases. This CDR3 spans 13 amino acids. DNA of the CDR3: TGTGCCAGCAGCTTATCGACAGTCGGAGGCTACACCTTC. It translates to CASSLSTVGGYTF.

The rearrangement links TRBV5-1 to TRBJ1-1; TRBD1 might be the D (6 bases). Germline V gene data show CDR1 as SGHRS and CDR2 as YFSETQ. This CDR3 region has 14 residues. V lost 5 bases and J 0 bases, leaving 11 bases between the germline ends. CDR3 sequence (DNA): TGCGCCAGCAGGAGGGACACCATGAACACTGAAGCTTTCTTT. Protein: CASRRDTMNTEAFF.

The chain joins TRBV29-1 to TRBJ2-1, with TRBD2 matching over 8 bases. The V gene end was trimmed by 5 bases and the J gene end by 7 bases; junction bases not matched to a gene: 4. The germline V gene encodes CDR1 SQVTM and CDR2 ANQGSEA. The CDR3 runs to 12 residues. The CDR3: CSVSPSGNEQFF. DNA for the CDR3: TGCAGCGTTAGTCCTAGCGGGAATGAGCAGTTCTTC.

This chain connects TRBV9 to TRBJ2-2; no clear D gene. CDR1 and CDR2 from the germline V gene are SGDLS and YYNGEE. The CDR3 runs to 13 residues. The ends were cut back, 2 bases at V and 6 bases at J, with 8 bases in the middle. The CDR3 loop is CASSVDLSGELFF. The CDR3, as DNA: TGTGCCAGCAGCGTGGACCTATCCGGGGAGCTGTTTTTT.

The rearrangement links TRBV7-2 to TRBJ1-5, with unresolved D. The CDR3 contains 15 residues. CDR1 and CDR2 from the germline V gene are SGHTA and FQGNSA. V dropped 3 bases and J dropped 5 bases, with 14 bases sitting between them. The CDR3 DNA sequence: TGTGCCAGCAGCTTGGCAAGTCCCGGCGATCAGCCCCAGCATTTT. This encodes CASSLASPGDQPQHF. Supplemented by reference TRBV7-2 and TRBJ1-5, the full variable domain reads GAGVSQSPSNKVTEKGKDVELRCDPISGHTALYWYRQSLGQGLEFLIYFQGNSAPDKSGLPSDRFSAERTGGSVSTLTIQRTQQEDSAVYLCASSLASPGDQPQHFGDGTRLSIL.

V usage is TRBV14 and J usage is TRBJ2-1; the D is unclear. V was pared by 2 bases and J by 6 bases, with 2 bases between. The CDR3 loop spans 11 amino acids. Germline V gene data show CDR1 as SGHDN and CDR2 as FVKESK. CDR3 loop: CASSQINEQFF. The CDR3 DNA reads TGTGCCAGCAGCCAAATCAATGAGCAGTTCTTC.

V is TRBV11-3 and J is TRBJ2-1, with D tentatively TRBD1 (6 bases). Germline assignment: CDR1 SGHNT and CDR2 YENEEA. The ends were cut back, 3 bases at V and 6 bases at J, with 12 bases in the middle. The CDR3 is made up of 14 amino acids. For the CDR3, the DNA is TGTGCCAGCAGCTTCCAGTCAGGGGCCAATGAGCAGTTCTTC. This translates into CASSFQSGANEQFF.

The CDR3 DNA sequence: TGTGCCAGCAGCTTAGGGGCAGCGGGAGCGTCCGATACGCAGTATTTT. It codes for CASSLGAAGASDTQYF. The gene calls are TRBV7-6 and TRBJ2-3, with TRBD2 matching 8 bases. Germline V CDR1 and CDR2: SGHVS, FNYEAQ. This CDR3 contains 16 residues. V was pared by 1 base and J by 6 bases, with 9 bases of the junction left unmatched.

The rearrangement uses TRBV29-1 and TRBJ2-5, with 7 bases matching TRBD2. The junction had 12 bases not matched to a gene; V was cut back by 4 bases and J by 4 bases. The CDR3 is 15 amino acids. Germline lookup yields CDR1 SQVTM and CDR2 ANQGSEA. The CDR3 spells CSVGLAVQIGETQYF. The CDR3 DNA is TGCAGCGTTGGCCTAGCGGTTCAGATAGGAGAGACCCAGTACTTC.

The chain employs TRBV19 and TRBJ1-2; D is unresolved. The CDR3 totals 15 residues. V was clipped by 5 bases and J by 9 bases, with 22 bases between them. Germline V gene data show CDR1 as LNHDA and CDR2 as SQIVND (reference sequence). This CDR3 reads CASSGSGPRGRSYTF. The CDR3 DNA reads as TGTGCCAGTAGTGGCAGCGGGCCTCGTGGTCGTAGCTACACCTTC. The full variable domain, in which reference TRBV19 and TRBJ1-2 provide the parts outside the CDR3, is DGGITQSPKYLFRKEGQNVTLSCEQNLNHDAMYWYRQDPGQGLRLIYYSQIVNDFQKGDIAEGYSVSREKKESFPLTVTSAQKNPTAFYLCASSGSGPRGRSYTFGSGTRLTVV.

The genes are TRBV6-5 and TRBJ2-7, with D perhaps assigned TRBD1 or TRBD2 (6 bases each). Germline V CDR1 and CDR2: MNHEY, SVGAGI. The CDR3 has 14 amino acids. Trimming shortened V by 6 bases and J by 0 bases, and 12 bases separated the two germline ends. The CDR3 loop reads CASRGHGSSYEQYF. In DNA, the CDR3 is TGTGCCAGCAGGGGACACGGGAGCTCCTACGAGCAGTACTTC.

CDR3 DNA: TGTGCCAGTACCGCGACAGGGCGGTGGAACACTGAAGCTTTCTTT. Its translation: CASTATGRWNTEAFF. This chain joins TRBV19 and TRBJ1-1; 7 bases are a match to TRBD1. Trimming removed 7 bases from V and 1 base from J; junction bases left unmatched: 9. This CDR3 is 15 amino acids long. Germline CDR1 LNHDA, CDR2 SQIVND (reference sequence).

The rearrangement joins TRBV5-1 to TRBJ2-7, with D tentatively TRBD2 (6 bases). CDR3 length: 13 amino acids. Deletions cut 8 bases from V and 6 bases from J, with 18 bases between. Germline V lookup: CDR1 SGHRS, CDR2 YFSETQ. The CDR3 loop is CASGTGLLGEQYF. CDR3 sequence (DNA): TGCGCCAGTGGGACGGGACTTCTGGGCGAGCAGTACTTC.

This clone appeared a single time. V is TRBV29-1 and J is TRBJ2-1, with TRBD1 matching 8 bases. CDR3 size: 10 residues. CDR1 SQVTM and CDR2 ANQGSEA come from the germline V gene. Trimming cost V 6 bases and J 11 bases; bases outside gene matches: 3. CDR3 DNA: TGCAGCGTGACAGGGGCCCAGCAGTTCTTC. Translating it yields CSVTGAQQFF.

The chain is built from TRBV25-1 and TRBJ2-3; D uncertain. V was shortened by 3 bases and J by 4 bases, with 11 bases between the two germline ends. The CDR3 contains 14 residues. CDR1 is MGHDK and CDR2 is SYGVNS in the germline V gene. DNA for the CDR3: TGTGCCAGCAGTGACCCCGGGTCTGCAGATACGCAGTATTTT. Translated, it gives CASSDPGSADTQYF.

The V call is TRBV9, the J call TRBJ2-5, with a weak D call TRBD1 (5 bases). Germline CDR1 is SGDLS and CDR2 is YYNGEE. V was shortened by 3 bases and J by 2 bases, with 17 bases between the two germline ends. The CDR3 extends over 16 amino acids. The CDR3 loop is CASSAQPTVPQETQYF. The CDR3 DNA is TGTGCCAGCAGCGCACAGCCGACAGTCCCGCAAGAGACCCAGTACTTC.

This clone has only one observation. The CDR3 DNA sequence: TGTGCCTGGAGTGGGGCAGCAGGCAATCAGCCCCAGCATTTT. It translates to CAWSGAAGNQPQHF. The chain couples TRBV30 to TRBJ1-5; D is unresolved. V was clipped by 1 base and J by 2 bases, with 9 bases between them. Germline V lookup: CDR1 GTSNPN, CDR2 SVGIG (reference sequence). This CDR3 spans 14 amino acids.

The rearrangement uses TRBV18 and TRBJ1-2; TRBD1 might be the D (6 bases). CDR3 length: 13 amino acids. Germline V gives CDR1 KGHSH, CDR2 LQKENI. Trimming shortened V by 6 bases and J by 4 bases, and 12 bases separated the two germline ends. CDR3 protein: CASSQGKGYGYTF. The CDR3 DNA reads as TGTGCCAGCTCCCAGGGGAAAGGCTATGGCTACACCTTC.

The rearrangement uses TRBV13 and TRBJ2-7; 11 nucleotides align to TRBD2. Germline V gives CDR1 PRHDT, CDR2 FYEKMQ (reference sequence). The V segment lost 4 bases and the J segment 5 bases; nucleotides outside the gene matches: 7. The CDR3 has 15 residues. The DNA of the CDR3 is TGTGCCAGCAGCTCAATAGCGGGAGGGCCCCACGAGCAGTACTTC. It is translated as CASSSIAGGPHEQYF.